The clone carrying this T cell receptor beta chain was seen at least ten times. Its target is not known. CDR1 and CDR2 from the germline V gene are SEHNR and FQNEAQ (reference sequence). The V gene lost 1 base and the J gene lost 12 bases, with 19 bases spanning the gap. This CDR3 is built from 15 residues. TCRdb re-called the RT-PCR reads with MiXCR, one entry per CDR3 protein. The sample has just over 300,000 distinct CDR3 sequences; roughly 22% are singletons. The data derive from a study of response to subunit inactivated influenza vaccine. The study, taken as a whole, reports: The authors offered the suggestion that each seasonal influenza vaccination recruits few new T cells.

This specimen consisted of PBMCs from blood, obtained less than 22 months after vaccination. This TCR was sampled from a man aged 50 to 69 who received an inactivated influenza vaccine. The chain has TRBV7-9 and TRBJ2-1, with no clear D. This chain's CDR3 is CASSLDYLEMIGQFF. Written as DNA, the CDR3 is TGTGCCAGCAGCTTAGACTACCTAGAGATGATCGGGCAGTTCTTC.